The clone carrying this T cell receptor beta chain came up once. This may be a read error, as it is one base from a much larger clone. The source of the sample is a study of ipilimumab plus nivolumab after autologous stem cell transplantation. Data came from immunoSEQ multiplex PCR; TCRdb stores just in-frame clones and leaves some out. The sample yields around 17,000 clones, 71% seen once. Ipilimumab, 1 mg/kg, started 14 to 28 days after autologous transplant. This material consisted of PBMCs, taken in a trial of ipilimumab plus nivolumab as post-transplant consolidation. The receptor comes from a male donor with diffuse large B-cell lymphoma.

CDR3 sequence: CASSQLPPRPGNTIYF. The CDR3 bases are TGCGCCAGCAGCCAATTACCACCTCGCCCTGGAAACACCATATATTTT. The chain recombines TRBV4-1 with TRBJ1-3; D gene uncertain. The V and J ends lost 2 bases and 2 bases respectively, with 13 bases between them. The CDR3 runs to 16 residues. CDR1 is MGHRA and CDR2 is YSYEKL in the germline V gene.